The rows below give T cell receptor beta chains drawn from one sample of a study of T cells in Graves' hyperthyroidism and ophthalmopathy. TCRdb re-analysed the multiplex PCR reads in MiXCR, keeping a single row per CDR3 protein. The table shows hundreds of thousands of distinct CDR3 sequences, with less than 25% occurring only once. Sequencing used blood. The origin of the receptors is a woman between 70 and 85 years old with Graves' ophthalmopathy. Each CDR3 is given with its conserved first and last residue. Fields, in order: V gene, clone size, J gene, CDR3 protein. The size field is filled for only some rows; it gives once, few, many or a size class.

v_gene: TRBV6-1; abundance: many; j_gene: TRBJ1-2; CDR3aa: CASSYSRRYGYTF
v_gene: TRBV19; abundance: few; j_gene: TRBJ2-4; CDR3aa: CASRWAAKNIQYF
v_gene: TRBV12-3/TRBV12-4; abundance: few; j_gene: TRBJ2-2; CDR3aa: CASSLQGSQGPGELFF
v_gene: TRBV6-1; abundance: many; j_gene: TRBJ2-7; CDR3aa: CAGGDYYEQYF
v_gene: TRBV9; abundance: NA; j_gene: TRBJ1-1; CDR3aa: CASSTQAQGAHTEAFF
v_gene: TRBV27; abundance: many; j_gene: TRBJ2-5; CDR3aa: CASRAGGAKTQYF
v_gene: TRBV9; abundance: NA; j_gene: TRBJ2-3; CDR3aa: CASSPPSPLITDTQYF
v_gene: TRBV7-9; abundance: few; j_gene: TRBJ2-1; CDR3aa: CASSWSDTRDEQFF
v_gene: TRBV29-1; abundance: NA; j_gene: TRBJ1-2; CDR3aa: CSAFKTTGRNYGYTF
v_gene: TRBV3-1; abundance: many; j_gene: TRBJ2-7; CDR3aa: CASSHSGRMTYEQYF
v_gene: TRBV12-3/TRBV12-4; abundance: few; j_gene: TRBJ1-6; CDR3aa: CASSLGPRNSPLHF
v_gene: TRBV11-2; abundance: many; j_gene: TRBJ2-3; CDR3aa: CASSPTRPSTDTQYF
v_gene: TRBV7-2; abundance: few; j_gene: TRBJ1-6; CDR3aa: CASSQRGGNSPLHF
v_gene: TRBV6-5; abundance: few; j_gene: TRBJ2-7; CDR3aa: CASSYLLAFGEQYF
v_gene: TRBV20-1; abundance: few; j_gene: TRBJ2-1; CDR3aa: CSARDRLAGLSNEQFF
v_gene: TRBV28; abundance: many; j_gene: TRBJ1-6; CDR3aa: CASRGGGNSPLHF
v_gene: TRBV18; abundance: few; j_gene: TRBJ2-4; CDR3aa: CASSPPGQPNIQYF
v_gene: TRBV11-2; abundance: many; j_gene: TRBJ2-1; CDR3aa: CASSLAGPYNEQFF
v_gene: TRBV24-1; abundance: NA; j_gene: TRBJ2-1; CDR3aa: CATSDSRTSVFNEQFF
v_gene: TRBV5-1; abundance: NA; j_gene: TRBJ2-7; CDR3aa: CASRVAGVTYEQYF
v_gene: TRBV12-3/TRBV12-4; abundance: few; j_gene: TRBJ2-1; CDR3aa: CASRAGLAGYEQFF
v_gene: TRBV19; abundance: few; j_gene: TRBJ1-1; CDR3aa: CASSPRTQSGTEAFF
v_gene: TRBV18; abundance: NA; j_gene: TRBJ2-7; CDR3aa: CASSSTGGASHEQYF
v_gene: TRBV7-9; abundance: NA; j_gene: TRBJ2-1; CDR3aa: CASSRRDTKSGEQFF
v_gene: TRBV11-2; abundance: many; j_gene: TRBJ2-1; CDR3aa: CASSPIGLADFNEQFF
v_gene: TRBV27; abundance: many; j_gene: TRBJ2-5; CDR3aa: CASSPQWGEPETQYF
v_gene: TRBV20-1; abundance: NA; j_gene: TRBJ1-6; CDR3aa: CSAHAAGNSPLHF
v_gene: TRBV7-3; abundance: NA; j_gene: TRBJ2-2; CDR3aa: CASSLGGMTSGTDTGELFF
v_gene: TRBV11-2; abundance: NA; j_gene: TRBJ1-4; CDR3aa: CASSLPGGMGKNEKLFF
v_gene: TRBV2; abundance: many; j_gene: TRBJ2-2; CDR3aa: CASSEGDRGAGELFF
v_gene: TRBV29-1; abundance: few; j_gene: TRBJ2-3; CDR3aa: CSVVLQGGTDTQYF
v_gene: TRBV20-1; abundance: few; j_gene: TRBJ2-3; CDR3aa: CSAFSGSRTDTQYF
v_gene: TRBV27; abundance: few; j_gene: TRBJ1-4; CDR3aa: CASKTGITNEKLFF
v_gene: TRBV18; abundance: NA; j_gene: TRBJ2-1; CDR3aa: CASSLGTSGGNEQFF
v_gene: TRBV29-1; abundance: NA; j_gene: TRBJ1-1; CDR3aa: CSVEERNTEAFF
v_gene: TRBV7-3; abundance: few; j_gene: TRBJ2-3; CDR3aa: CASSSQDPDTQYF
v_gene: TRBV9; abundance: few; j_gene: TRBJ2-2; CDR3aa: CASSVVLAPGELFF
v_gene: TRBV3-1; abundance: few; j_gene: TRBJ1-6; CDR3aa: CASSLKANSPLHF
v_gene: TRBV24-1; abundance: few; j_gene: TRBJ2-1; CDR3aa: CATSDPNLGEQFF
v_gene: TRBV10-3; abundance: NA; j_gene: TRBJ1-5; CDR3aa: CAISRDGNQPQHF
v_gene: TRBV27; abundance: NA; j_gene: TRBJ1-2; CDR3aa: CASSSPGSYGYTF